This TCR beta chain originates from a study of T cell responses to AZD1222 COVID-19 vaccine. Study outcomes and limitations: The study sampled repertoires only after the peak T cell response. In a largely white British group with more females than males, clonal diversity was possibly underestimated. Spike-spanning, vaccine-associated CD4 TCRs were dominant at 160-218 and 743-854.

Sequencing was performed with immunoSEQ multiplex PCR; in TCRdb, only in-frame clones are kept and a portion is missing. This table has 75,000 to 95,000 clones, approximately 91% appearing once. Deletions cut 6 bases from V and 5 bases from J, with 20 bases between. The germline V gene encodes CDR1 LNHDA and CDR2 SQIVND (reference sequence). The CDR3 is 15 amino acids. As for this clone: The target antigen is unknown.

Source: peripheral blood, taken on day 0 of AZD1222 vaccination. V usage is TRBV19 and J usage is TRBJ2-7, with D unclear. The TCR sequence derives from an adult in good health. CDR3 sequence reads: CASSNYGDRPDEQYF. The CDR3 DNA is TGTGCCAGTAGCAATTATGGAGACCGCCCCGACGAGCAGTACTTC.